The sequence of this T cell receptor (beta chain) was determined in a study of response to subunit inactivated influenza vaccine. Study observations and caveats: Each seasonal influenza vaccination recruits few new T cells, the authors suggested.

A single record per CDR3 protein comes from TCRdb applying MiXCR to the RT-PCR reads. The sample records 250,000 to 350,000 distinct CDR3 sequences, about 20% being singletons. As concerns this clonotype: Antigen unknown.

This sequence was found in a man in his fifties or sixties who received an inactivated influenza vaccine. The specimen was PBMCs from blood, collected approximately 20 months after vaccination.

CDR3 sequence: CSVYGTSGSNEQFF. In nucleotides, the CDR3 is TGCAGCGTATACGGGACTAGCGGGAGCAATGAGCAGTTCTTC. This chain joins TRBV29-1 and TRBJ2-1, with 14 bases that match TRBD2. V gave up 6 bases and J gave up 6 bases; unmatched junction bases: 4. Looked up from germline, CDR1 is SQVTM and CDR2 is ANQGSEA. This CDR3 region has 14 residues.